The sample holds many counts of the clone carrying this T cell receptor beta chain. Its antigen is still unknown. This record comes from a study of neurological immune-mediated disorders. With 2 bases clipped from V and 0 bases from J, the junction kept 4 bases outside the gene matches. The CDR3 is made up of 16 amino acids. Germline V gives CDR1 SEHNR, CDR2 FQNEAQ (reference sequence). 2 million PBMCs stored at -80 C were the source of the unsorted libraries. Every sequencing run generated in excess of 170 million TCR-beta sequences. These sequences covered 15-18 subjects. TCRdb redid the calling of the 5' RACE reads with MiXCR, one entry per CDR3 protein. This sample has roughly 66,000 distinct CDR3 sequences, with 4.8% found just once. General study findings and limits: It was the repertoires of 18 of 34 multiple sclerosis patients that phylogenetic grouping placed in one related-CDR3 cluster, which is a possible signature.

The specimen was PBMCs. The chain is built from TRBV7-9 and TRBJ2-1; 7 bases fit TRBD2. This TCR came from an older woman with multiple sclerosis. CDR3 region: CASSLSGGSSYNEQFF. As DNA, the CDR3 is TGTGCCAGCAGCTTATCCGGCGGGAGCTCCTACAATGAGCAGTTCTTC.